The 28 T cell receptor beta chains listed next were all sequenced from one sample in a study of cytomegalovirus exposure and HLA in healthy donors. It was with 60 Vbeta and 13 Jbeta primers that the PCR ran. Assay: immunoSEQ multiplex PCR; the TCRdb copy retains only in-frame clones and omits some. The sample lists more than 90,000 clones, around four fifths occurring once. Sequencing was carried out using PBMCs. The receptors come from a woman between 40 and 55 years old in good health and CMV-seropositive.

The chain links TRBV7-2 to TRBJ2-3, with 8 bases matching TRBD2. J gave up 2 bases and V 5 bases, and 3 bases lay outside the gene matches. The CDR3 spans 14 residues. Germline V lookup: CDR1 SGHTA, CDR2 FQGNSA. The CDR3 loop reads CASSPGLATDTQYF. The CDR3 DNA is TGTGCCAGCAGCCCAGGACTAGCCACAGATACGCAGTATTTT.

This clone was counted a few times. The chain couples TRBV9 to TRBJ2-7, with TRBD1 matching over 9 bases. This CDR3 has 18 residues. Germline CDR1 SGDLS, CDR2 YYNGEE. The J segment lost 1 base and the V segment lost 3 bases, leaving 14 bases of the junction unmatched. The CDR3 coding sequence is TGTGCCAGCAGCGCCCGCATACAGGGGGCGATCTGTTCCTACGAGCAGTACTTC. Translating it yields CASSARIQGAICSYEQYF.

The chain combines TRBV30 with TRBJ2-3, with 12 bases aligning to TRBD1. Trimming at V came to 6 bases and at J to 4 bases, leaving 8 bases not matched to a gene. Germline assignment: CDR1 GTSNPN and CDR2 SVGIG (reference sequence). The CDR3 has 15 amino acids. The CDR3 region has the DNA TGTGCCTGCCGCGATCGGGACAGGGGGCCAGATACGCAGTATTTT. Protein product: CACRDRDRGPDTQYF.

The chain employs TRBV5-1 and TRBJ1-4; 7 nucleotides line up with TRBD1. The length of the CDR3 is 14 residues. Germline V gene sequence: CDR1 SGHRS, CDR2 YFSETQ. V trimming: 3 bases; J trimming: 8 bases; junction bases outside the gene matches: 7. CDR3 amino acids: CASSSGTVQEKLFF. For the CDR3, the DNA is TGCGCCAGCAGCTCTGGGACAGTGCAGGAAAAACTGTTTTTT.

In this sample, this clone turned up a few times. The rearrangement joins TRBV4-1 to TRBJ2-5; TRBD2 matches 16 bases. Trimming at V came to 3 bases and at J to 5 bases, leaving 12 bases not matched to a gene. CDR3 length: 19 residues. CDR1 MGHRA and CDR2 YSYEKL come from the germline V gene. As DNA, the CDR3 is TGCGCCAGCAGCCACCCGGGACTAGCGGGAGGGCCGGGGGTGGAGACCCAGTACTTC. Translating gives CASSHPGLAGGPGVETQYF.

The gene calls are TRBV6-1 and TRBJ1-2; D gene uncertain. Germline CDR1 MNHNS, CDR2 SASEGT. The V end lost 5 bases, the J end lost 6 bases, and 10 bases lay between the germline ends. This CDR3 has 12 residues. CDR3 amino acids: CASSSRGDGYTF. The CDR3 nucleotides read TGTGCCAGCAGTAGTCGGGGTGATGGCTACACCTTC.

DNA for the CDR3: TGTGCCAGCAGCACGACTAGCGGGAGGTCTAATGAGCAGTTCTTC. Protein sequence: CASSTTSGRSNEQFF. The chain links TRBV28 to TRBJ2-1; the match to TRBD2 covers 13 bases. The V gene end was trimmed by 6 bases and the J gene end by 7 bases; junction bases not matched to a gene: 6. Germline V gene data show CDR1 as MDHEN and CDR2 as SYDVKM. This CDR3 contains 15 residues.

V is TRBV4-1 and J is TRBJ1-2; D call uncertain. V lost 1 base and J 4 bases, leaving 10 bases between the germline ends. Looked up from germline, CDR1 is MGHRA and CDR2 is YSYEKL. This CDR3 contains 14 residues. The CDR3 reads CASSQVELFYGYTF. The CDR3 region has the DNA TGCGCCAGCAGCCAAGTCGAACTGTTCTATGGCTACACCTTC.

CDR3 sequence (DNA): TGTGCCAGCAGCGTAGTCCCGGGACTAGCGGAGTACAATGAGCAGTTCTTC. Encoded protein: CASSVVPGLAEYNEQFF. The chain uses TRBV9 and TRBJ2-1; 11 bases are shared with TRBD2. Losses at the gene ends were 0 bases for V and 4 bases for J; bases not matched to a gene: 6. CDR1 and CDR2 from the germline V gene are SGDLS and YYNGEE. The CDR3 loop spans 17 amino acids.

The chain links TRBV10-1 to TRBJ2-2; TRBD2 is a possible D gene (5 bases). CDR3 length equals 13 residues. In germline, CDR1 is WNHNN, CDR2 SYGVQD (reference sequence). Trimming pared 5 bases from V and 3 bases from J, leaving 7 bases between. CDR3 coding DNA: TGCGCCAGCAGTCTAGCCCACACCGGGGAGCTGTTTTTT. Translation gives CASSLAHTGELFF.

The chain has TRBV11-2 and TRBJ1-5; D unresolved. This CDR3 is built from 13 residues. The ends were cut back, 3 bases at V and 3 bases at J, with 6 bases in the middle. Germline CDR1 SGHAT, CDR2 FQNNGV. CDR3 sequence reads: CASSFGVNQPQHF. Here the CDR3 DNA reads TGTGCCAGCAGCTTCGGAGTCAATCAGCCCCAGCATTTT.

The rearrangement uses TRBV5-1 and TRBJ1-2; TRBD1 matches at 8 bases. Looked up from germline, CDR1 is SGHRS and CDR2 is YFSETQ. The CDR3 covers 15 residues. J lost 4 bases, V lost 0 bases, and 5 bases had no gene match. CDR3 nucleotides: TGCGCCAGCAGCTTGGAGGCAGGGGGCTCCTATGGCTACACCTTC. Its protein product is CASSLEAGGSYGYTF.

CDR3: CASSLATGSNQPQHF. The DNA of the CDR3 is TGTGCCAGCAGCTTAGCAACGGGTAGCAATCAGCCCCAGCATTTT. The chain combines TRBV7-6 with TRBJ1-5; D unresolved. CDR1 is SGHVS and CDR2 is FNYEAQ in the germline V gene. CDR3 length equals 15 residues. Trimming removed 0 bases at V and 0 bases at J, with 6 bases between. The complete variable domain, with remaining parts taken from reference TRBV7-6 and TRBJ1-5, reads GAGVSQSPRYKVTKRGQDVALRCDPISGHVSLYWYRQALGQGPEFLTYFNYEAQQDKSGLPNDRFSAERPEGSISTLTIQRTEQRDSAMYRCASSLATGSNQPQHFGDGTRLSIL.

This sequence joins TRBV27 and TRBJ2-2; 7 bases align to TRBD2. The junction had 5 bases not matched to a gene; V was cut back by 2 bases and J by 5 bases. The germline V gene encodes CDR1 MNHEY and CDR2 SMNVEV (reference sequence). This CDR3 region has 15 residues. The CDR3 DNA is TGTGCCAGCAGTTTAGTTAGCGGGTTTACCGGGGAGCTGTTTTTT. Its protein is CASSLVSGFTGELFF.

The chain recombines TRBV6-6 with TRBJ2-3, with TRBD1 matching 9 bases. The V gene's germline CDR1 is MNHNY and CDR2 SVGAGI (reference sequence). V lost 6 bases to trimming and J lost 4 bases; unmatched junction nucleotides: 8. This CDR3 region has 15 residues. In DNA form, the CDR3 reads TGTGCCAGCAGCACTCCGGGACAGGGCTCAGATACGCAGTATTTT. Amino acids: CASSTPGQGSDTQYF.

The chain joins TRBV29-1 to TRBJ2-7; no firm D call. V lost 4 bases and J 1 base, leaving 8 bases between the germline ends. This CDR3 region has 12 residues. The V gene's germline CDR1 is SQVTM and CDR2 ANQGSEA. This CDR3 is CSVAHSSYEQYF. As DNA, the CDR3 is TGCAGCGTTGCGCACAGTTCCTACGAGCAGTACTTC.

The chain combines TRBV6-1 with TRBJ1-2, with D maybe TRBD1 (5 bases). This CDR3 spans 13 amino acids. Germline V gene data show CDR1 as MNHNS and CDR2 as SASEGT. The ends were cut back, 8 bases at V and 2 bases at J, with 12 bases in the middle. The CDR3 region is CASQKTVNYGYTF. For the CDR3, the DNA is TGTGCCAGCCAAAAGACAGTAAACTATGGCTACACCTTC.

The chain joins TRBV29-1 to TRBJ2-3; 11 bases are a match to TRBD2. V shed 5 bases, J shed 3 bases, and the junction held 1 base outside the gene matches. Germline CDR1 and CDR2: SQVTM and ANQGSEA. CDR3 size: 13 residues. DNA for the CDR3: TGCAGCGTTACTAGCGGGAGTACAGATACGCAGTATTTT. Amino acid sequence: CSVTSGSTDTQYF.

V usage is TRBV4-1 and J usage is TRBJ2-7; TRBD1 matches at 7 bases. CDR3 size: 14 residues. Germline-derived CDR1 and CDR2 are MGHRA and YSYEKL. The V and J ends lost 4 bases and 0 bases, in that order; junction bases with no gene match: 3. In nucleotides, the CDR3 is TGCGCCAGCAGCCGCGACAGGGCCTCCTACGAGCAGTACTTC. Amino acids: CASSRDRASYEQYF.

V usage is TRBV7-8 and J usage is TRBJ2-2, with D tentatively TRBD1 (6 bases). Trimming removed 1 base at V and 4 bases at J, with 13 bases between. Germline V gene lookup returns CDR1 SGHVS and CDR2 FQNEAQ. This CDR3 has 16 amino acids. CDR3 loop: CASSLGQGPSTGELFF. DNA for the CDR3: TGTGCCAGCAGCTTAGGCCAGGGGCCGAGCACCGGGGAGCTGTTTTTT.

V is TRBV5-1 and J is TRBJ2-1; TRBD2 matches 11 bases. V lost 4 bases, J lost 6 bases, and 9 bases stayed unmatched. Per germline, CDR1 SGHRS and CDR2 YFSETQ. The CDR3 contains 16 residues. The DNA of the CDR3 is TGCGCCAGCAGCACATTAGCGGGAGGGTATCTCAATGAGCAGTTCTTC. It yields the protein CASSTLAGGYLNEQFF.

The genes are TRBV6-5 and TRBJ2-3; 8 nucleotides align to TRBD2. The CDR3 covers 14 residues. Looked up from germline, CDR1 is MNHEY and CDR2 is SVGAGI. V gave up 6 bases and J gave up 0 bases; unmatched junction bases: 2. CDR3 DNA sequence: TGTGCCAGCAGCCGGACTAGCAGCACAGATACGCAGTATTTT. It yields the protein CASSRTSSTDTQYF.

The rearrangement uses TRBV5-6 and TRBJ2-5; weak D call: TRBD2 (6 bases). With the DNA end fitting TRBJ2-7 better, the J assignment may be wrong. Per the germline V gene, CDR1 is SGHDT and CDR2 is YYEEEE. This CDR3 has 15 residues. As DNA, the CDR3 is TGTGCCAGCAGCTTGGAAGTGACTAGAGCCTACGAGCAGTACTTC. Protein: CASSLEVTRAYEQYF.

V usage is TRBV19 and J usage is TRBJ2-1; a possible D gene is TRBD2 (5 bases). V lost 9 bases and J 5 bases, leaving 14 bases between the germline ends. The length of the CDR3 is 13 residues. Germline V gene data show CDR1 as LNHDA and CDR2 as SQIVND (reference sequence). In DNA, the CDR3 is TGTGCCAGCAATGGTCTCGGGGACAATGAGCAGTTCTTC. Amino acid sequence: CASNGLGDNEQFF.

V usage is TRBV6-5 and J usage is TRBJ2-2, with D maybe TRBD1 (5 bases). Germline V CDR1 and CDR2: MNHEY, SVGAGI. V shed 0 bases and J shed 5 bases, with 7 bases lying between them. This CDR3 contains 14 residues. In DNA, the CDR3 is TGTGCCAGCAGTTACTCAGGGGAAACCGGGGAGCTGTTTTTT. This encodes CASSYSGETGELFF.

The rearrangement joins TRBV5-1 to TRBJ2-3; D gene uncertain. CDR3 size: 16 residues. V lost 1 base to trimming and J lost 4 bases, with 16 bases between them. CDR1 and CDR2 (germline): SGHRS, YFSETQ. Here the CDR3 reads CASSLLGQDGPDTQYF. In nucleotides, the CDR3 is TGCGCCAGCAGCTTGTTGGGTCAGGATGGGCCAGATACGCAGTATTTT.

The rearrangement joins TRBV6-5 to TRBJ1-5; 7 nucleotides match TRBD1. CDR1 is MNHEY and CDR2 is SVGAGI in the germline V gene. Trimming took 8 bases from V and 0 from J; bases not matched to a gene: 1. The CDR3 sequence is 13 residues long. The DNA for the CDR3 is TGTGCCAGCGGACAGGTTAGCAATCAGCCCCAGCATTTT. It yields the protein CASGQVSNQPQHF.

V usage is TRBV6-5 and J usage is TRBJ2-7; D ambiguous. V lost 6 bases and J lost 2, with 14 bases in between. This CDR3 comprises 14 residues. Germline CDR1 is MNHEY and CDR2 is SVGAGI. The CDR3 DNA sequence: TGTGCCAGCAGGACAATCGGAAGCCCCTACGAGCAGTACTTC. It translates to CASRTIGSPYEQYF.